This passage covers 3 T cell receptor beta chains from one sample sequenced in a study of blood T cell repertoires in COVID-19. Generated by immunoSEQ multiplex PCR, the TCRdb table keeps only in-frame clones and is missing some. This table holds about 330,000 clones, approximately 92% found once. Sequencing input: PBMCs or T cells enriched from blood (not recorded which). These receptor sequences come from a woman aged 25-40 years who had recovered from COVID-19.

V gene TRBV2 combines with J gene TRBJ2-1; 10 bases map to TRBD2. The V gene's germline CDR1 is SNHLY and CDR2 FYNNEI. The CDR3 extends over 16 amino acids. V lost 6 bases to trimming and J lost 7 bases; unmatched junction nucleotides: 12. The CDR3 loop reads CASSERAGGLFNEQFF. CDR3 bases: TGTGCCAGCAGCGAACGAGCGGGAGGGCTTTTTAATGAGCAGTTCTTC.

The chain has TRBV6-2 or TRBV6-3 and TRBJ2-7; a possible D gene is TRBD2 (6 bases). From germline, CDR1 is MNHEY and CDR2 SVGEGT. The V gene lost 4 bases and the J gene lost 4 bases, with 14 bases spanning the gap. This CDR3 has 14 residues. CDR3 nucleotide sequence: TGTGCCAGCAGTTCTCGACTAGGCGAGTACGAGCAGTACTTC. It encodes CASSSRLGEYEQYF.

V is TRBV19 and J is TRBJ1-5; 10 bases are a match to TRBD1. V dropped 6 bases and J dropped 9; count of bases not matched to a gene: 2. This CDR3 has 12 residues. The germline gives CDR1 LNHDA, CDR2 SQIVND (reference sequence). The CDR3 spells CASRGQGLPQHF. CDR3 coding DNA: TGTGCCAGTAGGGGACAGGGGTTGCCCCAGCATTTT.